Given below is one T cell receptor beta chain in context. What it recognizes is unknown. This sample stems from a study of cytomegalovirus exposure and HLA in healthy donors. Clones were read by immunoSEQ multiplex PCR, and TCRdb kept only the in-frame ones, dropping some. The repertoire has 68,000 or so clones, around 89% of them found once; the top ten carry roughly 1.2%. The germline CDR1 and CDR2 sequences are KGHSH and LQKENI. V was clipped by 6 bases and J by 5 bases, with 16 bases between them. The CDR3 extends over 15 amino acids. The study's findings and limits: Rarity held for most TCR sequences, but there were some public TCRs that occurred in many donors. Per published reports, the classifier diagnosed cytomegalovirus status with high specificity and sensitivity. Among TCR beta chains, those listed as cytomegalovirus-associated numbered over 150.

This TCR came from a woman aged 18-35 years in good health and CMV-seronegative. Source material: PBMCs. This chain uses TRBV18 with TRBJ2-2; D is possibly TRBD1 (6 bases). The CDR3 protein is CASSQTGWGTGELFF. CDR3 coding DNA: TGTGCCAGCTCTCAGACAGGATGGGGGACCGGGGAGCTGTTTTTT.